This T cell receptor (beta chain) was identified during a study of CD8 T cells in ankylosing spondylitis (dated by TCRdb to about 2017). Notes on the research overall: The study set out to find disease-linked TCR variants by profiling T cell receptor beta repertoires in ankylosing spondylitis patients and healthy donors. In total, the full study cohort was made up of approximately 99 healthy donors and about two dozen ankylosing spondylitis patients. Peripheral blood was sampled, and synovial fluid was additionally collected from ankylosing spondylitis patients. The investigation overall reported the following: According to the report, matched synovial fluid samples from ankylosing spondylitis patients were significantly enriched for the disease-linked clones. The disease-linked clones showed a CD8+ phenotype and occurred at relatively low frequencies in peripheral blood. A TCR beta motif of about 8 highly homologous amino acid variants appeared characteristic of blood from ankylosing spondylitis patients. Some of the motif variants had been reported before in the synovial fluid and blood of reactive arthritis patients, a finding that suggests common disease-initiation mechanisms.

Turning to this clonotype: What this receptor recognizes is not known. Per-base quality was not reported, and no clone a single base away is much larger than it.

TCRdb names Illumina HiSeq 2500 as the instrument used. Quantitative 5'-RACE with molecular barcodes was the method used to prepare the TCR beta libraries. Regarding the original processing steps: A new computational method, built on a probabilistic model of VDJ rearrangement, was used to identify disease-linked TCR variants. TCRdb took the public reads, trimmed them with fastp at Q25, ran MiXCR for clone calling and kept in-frame beta chains. Every CDR3 protein is listed once, alongside the most common genes and DNA of its rows. It is TCRdb's table, rather than the study itself, that gives the V and J calls and clone size. The sample data list 700,000 to 850,000 distinct CDR3 sequences, and roughly 12% of these were observed just once. More than 0.5% of the sample comes from the top ten. Relative to germline, V is 7 bases shorter and J is 3 bases shorter, with 14 bases between their ends. Via the germline V gene (reference sequence), CDR1 is SEHNR and CDR2 FQNEAQ. CDR3 length: 14 amino acids, cysteine to phenylalanine. Only CDR3 DNA remains: 42 bases, in frame from the first base.

The source of this sequence is a male donor with ankylosing spondylitis. The rearrangement combines TRBV7-9 with TRBJ2-3; a confident D gene designation cannot be given. Sequences were obtained from blood, either unsorted or a sorted T cell fraction (not recorded which). The CDR3 has the sequence CASTPGAGTDTQYF. Here is the DNA: TGTGCCAGCACCCCCGGCGCCGGGACAGATACGCAGTATTTT.